Listed here is a single TCR beta chain. The antigen remains undetermined. Assay used: immunoSEQ multiplex PCR; TCRdb lists only in-frame clones, some missing. This repertoire shows roughly 43,000 clones, about 95% found once; its top ten account for roughly 1.5%. Germline V lookup: CDR1 SNHLY, CDR2 FYNNEI. CDR3 size: 15 residues. Trimming took 4 bases from V and 0 from J, leaving 10 bases between them. This entry is derived from a study of graft-versus-host responses after intestinal transplantation. Notes on the study in general: Maximum circulating GvH clone levels tracked with early post-transplant HvG decreases. Subjects displaying graft-donor T cell macrochimerism possessed elevated graft-versus-host to host-versus-graft clonal ratios inside allografts.

The receptor's source is a human patient who received an intestinal transplant, so some T cells may come from the graft donor. V gene TRBV2 combines with J gene TRBJ2-1, with a tentative D call TRBD1 (7 bases). The sequences come from PBMCs, collected approximately 340 days after intestinal transplant. In nucleotides, the CDR3 is TGTGCCAGCAGTGTGCGGGACAGCTCCTACAATGAGCAGTTCTTC. This codes for CASSVRDSSYNEQFF.